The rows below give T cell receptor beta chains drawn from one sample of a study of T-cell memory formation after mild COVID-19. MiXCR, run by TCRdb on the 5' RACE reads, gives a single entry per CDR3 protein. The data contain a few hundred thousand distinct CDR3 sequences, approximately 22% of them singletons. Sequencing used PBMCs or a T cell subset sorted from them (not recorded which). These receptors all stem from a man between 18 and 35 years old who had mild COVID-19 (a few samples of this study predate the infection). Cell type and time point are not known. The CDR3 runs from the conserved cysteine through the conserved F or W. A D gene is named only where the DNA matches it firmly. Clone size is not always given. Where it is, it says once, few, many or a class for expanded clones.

TGTGCCAGCAGCTTCGCGGGGGGGCGGGAGCAGTACTTC,CASSFAGGREQYF,TRBD2,TRBV27,many,TRBJ2-7
TGTGCCAGCAGTCGACAGGCCGACTCTGGAAACACCATATATTTT,CASSRQADSGNTIYF,.,TRBV9,.,TRBJ1-3
TGCAGTGCTAGATCCCTCGTATGGGAGATCAGTTCACCCCTCCACTTT,CSARSLVWEISSPLHF,.,TRBV20-1,.,TRBJ1-6
TGCGCCAGCAGCTTGGTGGGACAGGCCTTCTATGGCTACACCTTC,CASSLVGQAFYGYTF,TRBD1,TRBV5-1,.,TRBJ1-2
TGTGCCAGCAGCTCGCGGGCAGCGAACACCGGGGAGCTGTTTTTT,CASSSRAANTGELFF,.,TRBV7-2,.,TRBJ2-2
TGTGCCAGCAGGTCCCGACGGGGAGGTGGTGAGACCCAGTACTTC,CASRSRRGGGETQYF,.,TRBV2,few,TRBJ2-5
TGTGCCAGCAGCTTCCAAGGTCGGTTGCGCACTGAAGCTTTCTTT,CASSFQGRLRTEAFF,.,TRBV7-9,.,TRBJ1-1
TGTGCCAGCAGCCAAGATCCAGCTTGGGGACAGGGGGTTGTCGGGGAGCTGTTTTTT,CASSQDPAWGQGVVGELFF,TRBD1,TRBV4-2,.,TRBJ2-2
TGTGCCAGCAGTTACAGGACCGGGACGGATTACACCGGGGAGCTGTTTTTT,CASSYRTGTDYTGELFF,.,TRBV6-2/TRBV6-3,.,TRBJ2-2
TGCGCCAGAAGGTCCAAGGGGGGCACCGGGGAGCTGTTTTTT,CARRSKGGTGELFF,.,TRBV4-3,once,TRBJ2-2
TGTGCCAGCAGCATCTACGGGACAGGGGGTGACAATGAGCAGTTCTTC,CASSIYGTGGDNEQFF,TRBD1,TRBV7-9,.,TRBJ2-1
TGTGCCATCAGCCGACAGGGAAACACCGGGGAGCTGTTTTTT,CAISRQGNTGELFF,TRBD1,TRBV10-3,.,TRBJ2-2
TGCAGTGCGCCGCCGGGACAAAGATATGGCTACACCTTC,CSAPPGQRYGYTF,.,TRBV20-1,.,TRBJ1-2
TGCAGTGCTAGAGATCAGGGAGCACCCCTCCACTTT,CSARDQGAPLHF,.,TRBV20-1,.,TRBJ1-6
TGCAGTGCTAGAGATAGGCACAGGGGCTCTGGAAACACCATATATTTT,CSARDRHRGSGNTIYF,TRBD1,TRBV20-1,few,TRBJ1-3
TGTGCCAGCAGCCACCCCCCTTGGGATACGCAGTATTTT,CASSHPPWDTQYF,.,TRBV6-5,few,TRBJ2-3
TGTGCCAGCAGCGTCCGGACGGAAAGCTCCTACGAGCAGTACTTC,CASSVRTESSYEQYF,.,TRBV5-5,few,TRBJ2-7
TGTGCCACCAGTGATTGCCTAGGGGGCGAGGCCCAGTACTTC,CATSDCLGGEAQYF,TRBD1,TRBV24-1,.,TRBJ2-5